This TCR beta chain comes out of a study of identical twins (dated by TCRdb to about 2016). With regard to the full study: To test whether fetal clonotypes persist, the study used deep sequencing on TCR alpha and beta repertoires from monozygotic twins, unrelated adults of various ages, and cord blood. To rule out contamination, replicate twin experiments were performed at different times with different library preparation protocols.

This clonotype was seen at least ten times. The antigen it binds to is not known. The input lacks base qualities; no much larger clone sits a single base away. CDR1 is given as SGHRS and CDR2 as YFSETQ, both from the germline V gene. Including cysteine and phenylalanine, the CDR3 has 18 amino acids. This entry keeps only the CDR3 DNA: 54 bases, framed from base 1. V is trimmed back by 6 bases and J by 4 bases, and the junction contains 13 bases that no gene match accounts for. Every donor in the study was a healthy Caucasian. Miltenyi CD45RO+ enrichment and human naive T-cell isolation kits were used to isolate memory (CD45RO+) and naive T cells from PBMC. Study-wide conclusions, independent of this receptor: Because the same donors could not be followed over many years, the conclusions relied on cross-sectional statistical analysis. Abundant cord blood beta clonotypes carried fewer insertions; young adult naive repertoires showed a weaker similar trend, while memory repertoires showed none. Recombination models systematically underestimated out-of-frame TCR alpha sharing in monozygotic twins but agreed with sharing between unrelated individuals. Invariant T cells such as MAIT and iNKT could partly confound zero-insertion analyses, although diverse VJ usage argued against such confounding for most clonotypes. A weaker excess of twin sharing was found in beta out-of-frame sequences because the signal-to-noise ratio was lowered by fewer shared sequences. Out-of-frame TCR alpha sequences shared between twins showed an excess of low generation-probability sequences compared with coincidental sharing between unrelated individuals.

Libraries were prepared through 5' RACE. Reads for this sample came from an Illumina HiSeq 2000. Template switching added a universal primer binding site, and the final cDNA carried a unique molecular identifier that allowed TCR cDNA molecules to be counted accurately. Specific primers in the conserved constant-segment region were used to synthesize first-strand cDNA for TCR alpha and beta chains. To control for contamination, every cDNA library carried two barcodes: a SMART-Mk sample barcode plus Illumina barcodes. Two successive PCR steps introduced TruSeq adapter sequences along with Illumina sample barcodes. TCR alpha and beta cDNA libraries were sequenced on the Illumina HiSeq platform with custom primers. From the authors' description of their analysis: MiGEC processed the raw reads to extract unique molecular identifiers, while MiXCR was used to determine the CDR3 positions. For each individual, recombination models were inferred using an EM algorithm with the repgenHMM and IGoR tools. Shared clonotype analysis was performed with the tcR package in R, normalizing sharing by the product of cloneset sizes. Out-of-frame nonproductive sequences were analyzed to study raw recombination free of thymic and clonal selection effects. TCRdb reprocessed the public reads (quality trimming at Q25 with fastp, clone calling with MiXCR) and kept in-frame beta chains. Rows with a matching CDR3 protein are joined into one entry that keeps the most common DNA and genes. The V and J calls reflect TCRdb's pipeline rather than the authors' work. The sample profile shows 130,000 to 150,000 distinct CDR3 sequences; around 3.6% of them were found once. The ten top clones hold 8.1% of the sample.

The TCR was taken from a man between 18 and 35 years old in good health. The sample taken for sequencing was memory T cells sorted from blood. In light of the paper, this sample's cell subset or site label describes: CD45RO+ enriched T cells. The chain is made from TRBV5-1 and TRBJ2-5; TRBD2 lines up with 15 middle nucleotides. The base sequence is TGCGCCAGCACCCGAGGACTAGCGGGAGGGCCAGGTCGAGAGACCCAGTACTTC. It is translated as CASTRGLAGGPGRETQYF.